The next 5 T cell receptor beta chains were all read from a single sample in a study of blood T cell repertoires in COVID-19. The method was immunoSEQ multiplex PCR; TCRdb's version includes in-frame clones alone and lacks a portion of them. The table includes fewer than 500,000 clones, roughly 90% detected once. Sequencing input: PBMCs or T cells enriched from blood (not recorded which). The receptors derive from a woman between 25 and 40 years old with acute COVID-19.

DNA for the CDR3: TGTGCCAGCAGTGAATCGGGTCAGCGGGGTCCCCGCTATGGCTACACCTTC. Translation gives CASSESGQRGPRYGYTF. This chain links TRBV25-1 with TRBJ1-2, with D uncertain. CDR1 is MGHDK, CDR2 SYGVNS, per germline. The CDR3 is 17 amino acids. The V and J ends lost 1 base and 4 bases respectively, with 19 bases between them.

The chain employs TRBV24-1 and TRBJ2-7, with 10 positions matching TRBD2. With V trimmed by 3 bases and J by 3 bases, 10 bases remained unmatched. The germline gives CDR1 KGHDR, CDR2 SFDVKD. The CDR3 extends over 17 amino acids. The CDR3 sequence: CATSDRPYSGGFYEQYF. The CDR3 DNA sequence: TGTGCCACCAGTGATCGGCCTTATAGCGGGGGGTTCTACGAGCAGTACTTC.

The chain joins TRBV12-5 to TRBJ1-5; 7 bases match TRBD1. The V gene end was trimmed by 5 bases and the J gene end by 7 bases; junction bases not matched to a gene: 11. This CDR3 has 15 residues. CDR1 and CDR2 (germline): LGHNT, FRNRAP. CDR3 amino acids: CASGPGDRANQPQHF. CDR3 coding DNA: TGTGCTAGTGGTCCCGGAGACAGGGCTAACCAGCCCCAGCATTTT.

CDR3: CASSLVGSGANVLTF. CDR3 DNA: TGTGCCAGCAGCTTAGTCGGGTCTGGGGCCAACGTCCTGACTTTC. This chain connects TRBV7-2 to TRBJ2-6, with no clear D. The germline V and J ends were trimmed by 1 base and 1 base, with 5 bases remaining between them. Looked up from germline, CDR1 is SGHTA and CDR2 is FQGNSA. This CDR3 contains 15 residues.

The chain carries TRBV2 and TRBJ1-2; TRBD1 might be the D (6 bases). In germline, CDR1 is SNHLY, CDR2 FYNNEI. The CDR3 length is 14 residues. V shed 7 bases and J shed 0 bases, with 12 bases lying between them. CDR3 DNA: TGTGCCAGCACCCGGACAGTGGCTAACTATGGCTACACCTTC. Amino acid sequence: CASTRTVANYGYTF.